A single sample gave rise to the 16 T cell receptor beta chains below, sequenced in a study of blood T cell repertoires in COVID-19. Libraries were prepared by immunoSEQ multiplex PCR; TCRdb keeps only in-frame clonotypes and omits some of them. The sample has more than 300,000 clones, about 88% seen once. The sequenced sample consisted of PBMCs or T cells enriched from blood (not recorded which). These receptors were collected from a woman aged 18-30 years who had recovered from COVID-19.

The chain employs TRBV12-3 or TRBV12-4 and TRBJ2-7, with D possibly being TRBD1 (5 bases). The V and J ends lost 3 bases and 6 bases respectively, with 12 bases between them. This CDR3 has 13 amino acids. In DNA form, the CDR3 reads TGTGCCAGCAGTTTTGCAGGGCCAAGCGAGCAGTACTTC. This encodes CASSFAGPSEQYF.

The CDR3, as DNA: TGTGCCAGCACGTCGGGCAATCAGCCCCAGCATTTT. Translation gives CASTSGNQPQHF. The rearrangement uses TRBV6-5 and TRBJ1-5; D gene unclear. This CDR3 has 12 amino acids. Germline CDR1 and CDR2: MNHEY and SVGAGI. Trimming removed 7 bases from V and 2 bases from J, with 6 bases in between.

The CDR3 loop reads CASSRPGQGQHF. DNA for the CDR3: TGTGCCAGCAGTCGCCCCGGACAGGGCCAGCATTTT. V is TRBV27 and J is TRBJ1-5; 8 bases fit TRBD1. This CDR3 is built from 12 residues. The germline gives CDR1 MNHEY, CDR2 SMNVEV (reference sequence). V dropped 5 bases and J dropped 12; count of bases not matched to a gene: 6.

The V and J genes are TRBV13 and TRBJ2-5, with 8 bases fitting TRBD2. The CDR3 sequence is 14 residues long. Trimming removed 4 bases from V and 1 base from J; junction bases left unmatched: 2. CDR1 is PRHDT and CDR2 is FYEKMQ in the germline V gene (reference sequence). The CDR3 spells CASSSGGVQETQYF. The CDR3 DNA is TGTGCCAGCAGCTCCGGGGGGGTCCAAGAGACCCAGTACTTC.

The chain links TRBV5-1 to TRBJ1-4, with 8 bases matching TRBD1. The CDR3 has 17 amino acids. Germline assignment: CDR1 SGHRS and CDR2 YFSETQ. Trimming removed 3 bases from V and 4 bases from J; junction bases left unmatched: 11. CDR3 sequence (DNA): TGCGCCAGCAGCTACCTCCCGCAGGGGGCAAATAATGAAAAACTGTTTTTT. It is translated as CASSYLPQGANNEKLFF.

This clone was counted a single time. This rearrangement joins TRBV5-1 to TRBJ1-4; TRBD1 might be the D (6 bases). Per the germline V gene, CDR1 is SGHRS and CDR2 is YFSETQ. This CDR3 has 18 residues. The V gene lost 5 bases and the J gene lost 0 bases, with 20 bases spanning the gap. The CDR3 DNA is TGCGCCAGCAGTATACGGGGACATCCTTATTCAACTAATGAAAAACTGTTTTTT. Translated, it gives CASSIRGHPYSTNEKLFF.

The chain recombines TRBV18 with TRBJ2-1; TRBD2 aligns across 12 bases. Germline V gene data show CDR1 as KGHSH and CDR2 as LQKENI. CDR3 length: 16 residues. V shed 6 bases, J shed 0 bases, and the junction held 3 bases outside the gene matches. The CDR3 reads CASSLAGGSSYNEQFF. DNA for the CDR3: TGTGCCAGCTCGCTAGCGGGGGGGAGCTCCTACAATGAGCAGTTCTTC.

This clone was detected once. This rearrangement joins TRBV3-1 (or the pseudogene TRBV3-2) to TRBJ1-3; D not resolved. The V gene's germline CDR1 is LGHDT and CDR2 YNNKEL (reference sequence). V lost 3 bases to trimming and J lost 4 bases, with 10 bases between them. The CDR3 totals 14 residues. CDR3 in amino acids: CASSQREAGNTIYF. In DNA form, the CDR3 reads TGTGCCAGCAGCCAGAGGGAGGCAGGAAACACCATATATTTT.

The rearrangement joins TRBV5-4 to TRBJ1-2, with D possibly TRBD1 on 6 matching bases. This CDR3 comprises 14 residues. V gave up 1 base and J gave up 4 bases, with 11 bases separating them. Germline CDR1 reads SGHNT; CDR2 reads YYREEE (reference sequence). CDR3 loop: CASSLRTEAYGYTF. The CDR3, as DNA: TGTGCCAGCAGCTTGAGGACAGAGGCCTATGGCTACACCTTC.

The chain combines TRBV2 with TRBJ1-4; D is uncertain. The germline V and J ends were trimmed by 7 bases and 7 bases, with 10 bases remaining between them. This CDR3 has 12 amino acids. CDR1 and CDR2 from the germline V gene are SNHLY and FYNNEI. CDR3: CASNRATEKLFF. CDR3 nucleotides: TGTGCCAGCAACAGAGCCACTGAAAAACTGTTTTTT.

This sequence joins TRBV4-1 and TRBJ1-2, with D perhaps matching TRBD1 (6 bases). From germline, CDR1 is MGHRA and CDR2 YSYEKL. The V and J ends lost 0 bases and 0 bases respectively, with 20 bases between them. The CDR3 runs to 19 residues. The CDR3: CASSQDGTTGLITNYGYTF. The DNA for the CDR3 is TGCGCCAGCAGCCAAGATGGTACAACAGGGCTGATTACTAACTATGGCTACACCTTC.

The genes are TRBV25-1 and TRBJ1-2; TRBD1 agrees at 11 bases. Germline CDR1 reads MGHDK; CDR2 reads SYGVNS. V was pared by 3 bases and J by 8 bases, with 2 bases of the junction left unmatched. This CDR3 is built from 13 residues. The CDR3: CASSDGQGAGYTF. In DNA form, the CDR3 reads TGTGCCAGCAGTGACGGACAGGGGGCCGGCTACACCTTC.

The J gene is TRBJ1-6, the V gene TRBV30; 7 bases are shared with TRBD1. The germline V gene encodes CDR1 GTSNPN and CDR2 SVGIG (reference sequence). The CDR3 covers 16 residues. The ends lost 3 bases at V and 0 bases at J; junction bases unmatched: 5. The CDR3 DNA follows: TGTGCCTGGAGGGGACAGAAAAGCTCCTATAATTCACCCCTCCACTTT. This codes for CAWRGQKSSYNSPLHF.

There are a few counts of this clone. The chain couples TRBV10-1 to TRBJ2-1; the match to TRBD1 covers 10 bases. V shed 2 bases, J shed 3 bases, and the junction held 13 bases outside the gene matches. CDR1 WNHNN and CDR2 SYGVQD come from the germline V gene (reference sequence). The CDR3 has 19 amino acids. CDR3 DNA: TGCGCCAGCAGTGAGACCCAACGCCGACAGGGGGCTTACTACAATGAGCAGTTCTTC. This encodes CASSETQRRQGAYYNEQFF.

The chain couples TRBV6-5 to TRBJ1-1; D is unresolved. The V end was cut by 5 bases, the J end by 5 bases, with 12 bases between. Germline V gene sequence: CDR1 MNHEY, CDR2 SVGAGI. The CDR3 is 13 amino acids. The DNA for the CDR3 is TGTGCCAGCAGTCGGGATGAACGGACTGAAGCTTTCTTT. Encoded protein: CASSRDERTEAFF.

V usage is TRBV11-2 and J usage is TRBJ1-2, with 10 bases aligning to TRBD1. The V and J ends lost 2 bases and 7 bases, in that order; junction bases with no gene match: 10. Germline V CDR1 and CDR2: SGHAT, FQNNGV. The CDR3 has 16 amino acids. The CDR3 coding sequence is TGTGCCAGCAGCTTACCACGGGACAGGGGAACGGGTGGCTACACCTTC. It codes for CASSLPRDRGTGGYTF. Looking up the rest from reference TRBV11-2 and TRBJ1-2 gives the full variable domain: EAGVAQSPRYKIIEKRQSVAFWCNPISGHATLYWYQQILGQGPKLLIQFQNNGVVDDSQLPKDRFSAERLKGVDSTLKIQPAKLEDSAVYLCASSLPRDRGTGGYTFGSGTRLTVV.